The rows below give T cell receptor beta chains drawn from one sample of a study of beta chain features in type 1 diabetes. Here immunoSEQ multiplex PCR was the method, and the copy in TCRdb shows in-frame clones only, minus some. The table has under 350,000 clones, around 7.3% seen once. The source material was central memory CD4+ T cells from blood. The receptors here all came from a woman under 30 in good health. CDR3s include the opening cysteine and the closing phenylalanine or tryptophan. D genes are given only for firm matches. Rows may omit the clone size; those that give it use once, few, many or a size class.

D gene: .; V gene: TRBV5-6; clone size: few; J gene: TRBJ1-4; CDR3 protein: CASSLADINEKLFF; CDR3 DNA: TGTGCCAGCAGCTTGGCCGACATTAATGAAAAACTGTTTTTT
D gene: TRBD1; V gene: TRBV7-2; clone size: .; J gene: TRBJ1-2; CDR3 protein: CASSLITGGGGYTF; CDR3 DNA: TGTGCCAGCAGCCTCATTACAGGGGGCGGTGGCTACACCTTC
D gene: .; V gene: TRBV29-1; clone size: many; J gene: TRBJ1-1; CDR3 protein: CSVETGNTEAFF; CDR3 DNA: TGCAGCGTTGAAACAGGGAACACTGAAGCTTTCTTT
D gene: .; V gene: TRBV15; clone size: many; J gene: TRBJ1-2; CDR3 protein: CATSRDEGIYGYTF; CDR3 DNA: TGTGCCACCAGCAGGGACGAGGGTATCTATGGCTACACCTTC
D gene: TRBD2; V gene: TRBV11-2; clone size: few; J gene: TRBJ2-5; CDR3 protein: CASSDGLAVQETQYF; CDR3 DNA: TGTGCCAGCAGCGACGGACTAGCGGTACAAGAGACCCAGTACTTC
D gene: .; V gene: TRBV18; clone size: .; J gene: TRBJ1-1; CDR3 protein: CASSGDPGDAEAFF; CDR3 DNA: TGTGCCAGCTCAGGGGATCCCGGGGACGCTGAAGCTTTCTTT
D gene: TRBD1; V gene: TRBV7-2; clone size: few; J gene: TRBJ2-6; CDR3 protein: CASSLTGGSGANVLTF; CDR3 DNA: TGTGCCAGCAGCTTGACAGGGGGCTCTGGGGCCAACGTCCTGACTTTC
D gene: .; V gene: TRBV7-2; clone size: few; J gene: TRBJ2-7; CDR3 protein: CASSLGTASTYEQYF; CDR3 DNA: TGTGCCAGCAGCTTAGGAACAGCCTCTACCTACGAGCAGTACTTC
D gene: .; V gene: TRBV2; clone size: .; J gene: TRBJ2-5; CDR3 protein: CASSGARTETQYF; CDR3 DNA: TGTGCCAGCAGTGGGGCCCGGACGGAGACCCAGTACTTC
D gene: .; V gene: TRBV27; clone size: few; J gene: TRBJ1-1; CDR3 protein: CASKDTGRRLNTEAFF; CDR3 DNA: TGTGCCAGCAAGGACACAGGACGTCGATTGAACACTGAAGCTTTCTTT
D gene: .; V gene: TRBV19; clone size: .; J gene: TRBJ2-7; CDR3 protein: CASSPLSGYEQYF; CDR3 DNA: TGTGCCAGTAGTCCCCTTAGCGGCTACGAGCAGTACTTC
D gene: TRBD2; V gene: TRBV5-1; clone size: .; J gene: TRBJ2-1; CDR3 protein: CASKRLAGYNEQFF; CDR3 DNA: TGCGCCAGCAAAAGACTAGCGGGGTACAATGAGCAGTTCTTC
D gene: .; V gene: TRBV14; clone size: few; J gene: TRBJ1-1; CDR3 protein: CASSQLTEAFF; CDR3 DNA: TGTGCCAGCAGCCAATTGACCGAAGCTTTCTTT
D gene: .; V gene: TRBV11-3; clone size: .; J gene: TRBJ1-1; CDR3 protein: CASSFDGNTEAFF; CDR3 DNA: TGTGCCAGCAGCTTTGACGGGAACACTGAAGCTTTCTTT
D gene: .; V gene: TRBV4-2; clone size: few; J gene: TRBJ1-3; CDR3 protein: CASSHRDPTLGNTIYF; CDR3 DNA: TGTGCCAGCAGCCACCGCGACCCGACCCTCGGGAACACCATATATTTT
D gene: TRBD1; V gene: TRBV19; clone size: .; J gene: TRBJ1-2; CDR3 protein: CASSRIGQGNYGYTF; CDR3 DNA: TGTGCCAGTAGCCGCATTGGACAGGGAAACTATGGCTACACCTTC